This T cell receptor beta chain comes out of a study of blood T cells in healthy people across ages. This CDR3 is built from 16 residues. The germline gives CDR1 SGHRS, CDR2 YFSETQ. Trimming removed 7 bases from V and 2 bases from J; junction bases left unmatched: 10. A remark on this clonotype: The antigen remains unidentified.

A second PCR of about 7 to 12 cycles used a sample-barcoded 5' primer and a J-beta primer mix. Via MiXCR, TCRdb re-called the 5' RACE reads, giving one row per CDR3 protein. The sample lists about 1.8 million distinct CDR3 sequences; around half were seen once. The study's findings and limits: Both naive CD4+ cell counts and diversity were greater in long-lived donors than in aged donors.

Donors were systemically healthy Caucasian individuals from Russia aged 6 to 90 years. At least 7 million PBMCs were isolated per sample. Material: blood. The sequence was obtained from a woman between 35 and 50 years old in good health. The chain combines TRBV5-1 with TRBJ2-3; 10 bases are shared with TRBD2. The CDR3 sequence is CASGLTSGPYTDTQYF. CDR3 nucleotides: TGCGCCAGCGGATTGACTAGCGGGCCCTACACAGATACGCAGTATTTT.